Each of the 25 T cell receptor beta chains below was sequenced from the same sample in a study of blood T cell repertoires in COVID-19. Sequenced by immunoSEQ multiplex PCR; TCRdb stores in-frame clones only, minus some. Counted here are roughly 65,000 clones, about 86% occurring once; the ten biggest clones make up around 4%. The material sequenced was peripheral blood. Source of these receptors: a man aged 45-60 years with acute or convalescent COVID-19.

This chain uses TRBV2 with TRBJ1-2, with unresolved D. CDR1 and CDR2 (germline): SNHLY, FYNNEI. The V end was cut by 6 bases, the J end by 1 base, with 12 bases between. The CDR3 has 14 residues. The CDR3 is CASSREVDNYGYTF. In nucleotides, the CDR3 is TGTGCCAGCAGCAGAGAGGTAGATAACTATGGCTACACCTTC.

The J gene is TRBJ2-4, the V gene TRBV4-1, with D possibly being TRBD1 (6 bases). The CDR3 has 15 amino acids. V was shortened by 4 bases and J by 0 bases, with 10 bases between the two germline ends. Germline CDR1 MGHRA, CDR2 YSYEKL. The DNA for the CDR3 is TGCGCCAGCAGCCTAACCAGGGGAGCCAAAAACATTCAGTACTTC. This encodes CASSLTRGAKNIQYF.

This chain links TRBV7-9 with TRBJ2-7, with TRBD2 identical over 12 bases. The V gene's germline CDR1 is SEHNR and CDR2 FQNEAQ (reference sequence). With 1 base clipped from V and 6 bases from J, the junction kept 1 base outside the gene matches. This CDR3 spans 14 amino acids. CDR3 nucleotides: TGTGCCAGCAGCTTAGAGACTAGCGGGAGCGAGCAGTACTTC. Its protein product is CASSLETSGSEQYF.

J is TRBJ1-4 and V is TRBV9; unclear D gene. Germline lookup yields CDR1 SGDLS and CDR2 YYNGEE. The CDR3 covers 18 residues. Trimming took 0 bases from V and 0 from J, leaving 15 bases between them. The CDR3 is CASSVGSRSGATNEKLFF. Here the CDR3 DNA reads TGTGCCAGCAGCGTAGGTTCAAGGTCGGGAGCAACTAATGAAAAACTGTTTTTT.

This chain uses TRBV4-1 with TRBJ1-2; D ambiguous. Trimming cost V 0 bases and J 2 bases, with 13 bases left between them. The CDR3 is made up of 16 amino acids. The germline gives CDR1 MGHRA, CDR2 YSYEKL. In DNA form, the CDR3 reads TGCGCCAGCAGCCAAGATGGAAACACAGTAAACTATGGCTACACCTTC. Translated: CASSQDGNTVNYGYTF.

The genes are TRBV27 and TRBJ2-7, with TRBD2 matching over 9 bases. This CDR3 comprises 12 residues. Germline loops: CDR1 MNHEY, CDR2 SMNVEV (reference sequence). With V trimmed by 5 bases and J by 13 bases, 9 bases remained unmatched. The CDR3 bases are TGTGCCAGCAGTCCACATAGCGGGAGTGCCTACTTC. Protein product: CASSPHSGSAYF.

This clone was counted only a few times. Other nucleotide sequences in the sample specify the same CDR3. V usage is TRBV12-5 and J usage is TRBJ1-2; no clear D gene. Germline V CDR1 and CDR2: LGHNT, FRNRAP. The V end lost 4 bases, the J end lost 4 bases, and 13 bases lay between the germline ends. The CDR3 spans 14 residues. Written as DNA, the CDR3 is TGTGCTAGTGGTTCCACCGGGAGTCTCTATGGCTACACCTTC. Translated, it gives CASGSTGSLYGYTF.

The chain employs TRBV27 and TRBJ2-7; 10 nucleotides line up with TRBD2. CDR1 is MNHEY and CDR2 is SMNVEV in the germline V gene (reference sequence). Trimming took 5 bases from V and 8 from J; bases not matched to a gene: 21. The CDR3 totals 18 residues. The CDR3 DNA reads as TGTGCCAGCAGTACGTACTCCGGACTAGCGGAAGGGCCTACGAAGCAGTACTTC. Residues: CASSTYSGLAEGPTKQYF.

This rearrangement joins TRBV7-9 to TRBJ1-6; D remains unclear. The V and J ends lost 5 bases and 5 bases respectively, with 13 bases between them. The CDR3 runs to 15 residues. CDR1 and CDR2 from the germline V gene are SEHNR and FQNEAQ (reference sequence). The CDR3 region is CASSPLNTDNSPLHF. The CDR3 DNA reads TGTGCCAGCAGCCCGCTTAATACGGATAATTCACCCCTCCACTTT.

This chain connects TRBV4-1 to TRBJ2-5; no definite D call. The germline CDR1 and CDR2 sequences are MGHRA and YSYEKL. The ends were cut back, 0 bases at V and 5 bases at J, with 16 bases in the middle. The CDR3 length is 16 residues. The CDR3 here is CASSQDRGTPWETQYF. The CDR3 bases are TGCGCCAGCAGCCAAGACCGCGGCACGCCGTGGGAGACCCAGTACTTC.

The chain couples TRBV5-6 to TRBJ1-2, with unresolved D. The CDR3 contains 11 residues. V lost 2 bases, J lost 9 bases, and 8 bases lay in between. Germline V gene lookup returns CDR1 SGHDT and CDR2 YYEEEE. This CDR3 is CASSLTVSYTF. In nucleotides, the CDR3 is TGTGCCAGCAGCTTAACAGTAAGCTACACCTTC.

About this clone: The same CDR3 is also encoded by other DNA sequences in this sample. The chain uses TRBV19 and TRBJ2-5; D may be TRBD2 (5 bases). This CDR3 contains 14 residues. Deletions cut 1 base from V and 5 bases from J, with 11 bases between. Germline CDR1 and CDR2: LNHDA and SQIVND (reference sequence). CDR3 protein: CASSIGGFGETQYF. The CDR3 DNA follows: TGTGCCAGTAGTATAGGAGGGTTTGGGGAGACCCAGTACTTC.

The rearrangement links TRBV6-5 to TRBJ2-7; 10 nucleotides line up with TRBD1. CDR1 is MNHEY, CDR2 SVGAGI, per germline. The CDR3 has 15 residues. Germline trimming cut 5 bases from V and 5 bases from J; bases unmatched to any gene: 9. The CDR3 spells CASSQGQGIFHEQYF. CDR3 sequence (DNA): TGTGCCAGCAGTCAGGGACAGGGGATTTTCCACGAGCAGTACTTC.

The chain employs TRBV27 and TRBJ1-2; TRBD1 agrees at 9 bases. Germline lookup yields CDR1 MNHEY and CDR2 SMNVEV (reference sequence). J gave up 2 bases and V 6 bases, and 4 bases lay outside the gene matches. This CDR3 comprises 14 residues. The CDR3 is CASRGQGYNYGYTF. The CDR3 bases are TGTGCCAGCAGAGGACAGGGGTACAACTATGGCTACACCTTC.

J is TRBJ2-3 and V is TRBV3-1 (or the pseudogene TRBV3-2); TRBD2 matches at 8 bases. The J segment lost 6 bases and the V segment lost 4 bases, leaving 3 bases of the junction unmatched. In germline, CDR1 is LGHDT, CDR2 YNNKEL (reference sequence). The CDR3 covers 13 residues. The CDR3 reads CASSPGGLDTQYF. The CDR3 DNA follows: TGTGCCAGCAGCCCGGGGGGGTTGGATACGCAGTATTTT.

V and J are TRBV28 and TRBJ2-2; D unresolved. Trimming stripped 6 bases from V and 3 bases from J, with 8 bases between. Germline V lookup: CDR1 MDHEN, CDR2 SYDVKM. This CDR3 spans 13 amino acids. The CDR3 DNA follows: TGTGCCAGCAGCCGTACTGACACCGGGGAGCTGTTTTTT. As protein: CASSRTDTGELFF. The whole variable domain, filled in from reference TRBV28 and TRBJ2-2, reads DVKVTQSSRYLVKRTGEKVFLECVQDMDHENMFWYRQDPGLGLRLIYFSYDVKMKEKGDIPEGYSVSREKKERFSLILESASTNQTSMYLCASSRTDTGELFFGEGSRLTVL.

The V and J genes are TRBV27 and TRBJ2-5; 7 bases match TRBD2. The germline V gene has CDR1 MNHEY and CDR2 SMNVEV (reference sequence). V lost 3 bases to trimming and J lost 1 base; unmatched junction nucleotides: 5. The CDR3 length is 15 residues. The CDR3 DNA reads as TGTGCCAGCAGTTTGGGCGGGGGACTCCAAGAGACCCAGTACTTC. It yields the protein CASSLGGGLQETQYF.

J is TRBJ1-2 and V is TRBV24-1, with 9 bases that match TRBD1. This CDR3 is built from 14 residues. The germline V gene has CDR1 KGHDR and CDR2 SFDVKD. J gave up 7 bases and V 4 bases, and 6 bases lay outside the gene matches. The CDR3 loop is CATSDTGTGSGYTF. The CDR3 DNA reads TGTGCCACCAGTGACACCGGGACAGGGTCTGGCTACACCTTC.

This clone occurred a few times. This chain links TRBV2 with TRBJ1-5, with D tentatively TRBD1 (6 bases). The CDR3 runs 13 residues. Between the trimmed V and J ends, which lost 6 bases and 5 bases, there was a span of 11 bases. CDR1 and CDR2 (germline): SNHLY, FYNNEI. In DNA form, the CDR3 reads TGTGCCAGCAGAGACTACAGGGATCAGCCCCAGCATTTT. Translating gives CASRDYRDQPQHF.

The chain uses TRBV10-3 and TRBJ2-7; 9 positions match TRBD1. Germline V gene lookup returns CDR1 ENHRY and CDR2 SYGVKD. The CDR3 spans 15 residues. With 4 bases clipped from V and 5 bases from J, the junction kept 9 bases outside the gene matches. CDR3 in amino acids: CAISARGQGMDEQYF. CDR3 DNA sequence: TGTGCCATCAGTGCCCGGGGACAGGGCATGGACGAGCAGTACTTC.

This clone was picked up a small number of times. The chain uses TRBV27 and TRBJ1-2; D ambiguous. Trimming took off 6 bases at V and 4 bases at J, with 12 bases between the two ends. Germline CDR1 MNHEY, CDR2 SMNVEV (reference sequence). This CDR3 spans 13 amino acids. Here the CDR3 reads CASSSGGAYGYTF. DNA for the CDR3: TGTGCCAGCAGCTCCGGAGGAGCCTATGGCTACACCTTC.

The genes are TRBV2 and TRBJ1-4; tentatively, D is TRBD1 (5 bases). V was clipped by 7 bases and J by 4 bases, with 16 bases between them. CDR1 and CDR2 (germline): SNHLY, FYNNEI. CDR3 size: 15 residues. The CDR3 DNA follows: TGTGCCAGCACCGAAGGGTTGGGGCGTAATGAAAAACTGTTTTTT. Translating gives CASTEGLGRNEKLFF.

The chain carries TRBV20-1 and TRBJ1-1, with TRBD1 as a possible D gene (5 bases). The CDR3 is made up of 11 amino acids. Trimming stripped 5 bases from V and 5 bases from J, with 9 bases between. The V gene's germline CDR1 is DFQATT and CDR2 SNEGSKA (reference sequence). The CDR3 region has the DNA TGCAGTGCTCCCAGGGAAACTGAAGCTTTCTTT. Its protein product is CSAPRETEAFF.

The chain has TRBV5-1 and TRBJ2-2; 8 nucleotides match TRBD1. The V segment lost 0 bases and the J segment 2 bases; nucleotides outside the gene matches: 3. CDR1 and CDR2 from the germline V gene are SGHRS and YFSETQ. CDR3 length: 16 residues. The CDR3 DNA is TGCGCCAGCAGCTTGGGAGGGACAGGTAACACCGGGGAGCTGTTTTTT. Translated, it gives CASSLGGTGNTGELFF.

The chain carries TRBV19 and TRBJ1-1; possibly TRBD1 for D (5 bases). V shed 5 bases and J shed 3 bases, with 16 bases lying between them. The CDR3 runs to 15 residues. Germline CDR1 and CDR2: LNHDA and SQIVND (reference sequence). For the CDR3, the DNA is TGTGCCAGTAGTTCCCAGGCCGGGGGATACACTGAAGCTTTCTTT. Encoded protein: CASSSQAGGYTEAFF.